This T cell receptor beta chain stems from a study of CD8 T cells in ankylosing spondylitis (dated by TCRdb to 2015 to 2018). With regard to the full study: The study profiled T cell receptor beta repertoires in healthy donors and ankylosing spondylitis patients to find disease-linked TCR variants. The whole study cohort included 90 to 120 healthy donors and 20 to 30 ankylosing spondylitis patients. Samples of peripheral blood were taken, and for ankylosing spondylitis patients, synovial fluid was collected as well. Results the study describes overall, beyond this receptor: The disease-linked clones showed a CD8+ phenotype and occurred at relatively low frequencies in peripheral blood. A TCR beta motif of fewer than 10 highly homologous amino acid variants appeared characteristic of blood from ankylosing spondylitis patients. The disease-linked clones were reported to be significantly enriched in matched synovial fluid samples from ankylosing spondylitis patients. Some of the motif variants had been reported before in the synovial fluid and blood of reactive arthritis patients, a finding that suggests common disease-initiation mechanisms.

Sequencer: Illumina HiSeq 2500. Quantitative 5'-RACE with molecular barcodes was used to prepare TCR beta libraries. As for the original processing: To identify disease-linked TCR variants, a new computational method was used, one built on a probabilistic model of VDJ rearrangement. TCRdb trimmed the raw reads at Q25, called clones with MiXCR and kept productive beta chains. Duplicate CDR3 protein sequences are folded into a single record with the most common DNA and genes. Here the V and J calls rest on TCRdb's processing, not on the authors' analysis. The table for this sample lists 200,000 to 300,000 distinct CDR3 sequences; 10% of them were counted only once. Around 3% of the sample is in the top ten clones. Points on this clonotype: Its cognate antigen has yet to be identified. No base qualities exist here, and no much larger clone lies one base off it.

CDR1 DFQATT and CDR2 SNEGSKA were looked up in the germline V gene (reference sequence). CDR3 length: 13 amino acids, cysteine to phenylalanine. Kept here is only the CDR3 DNA, which spans 39 bases and is read in frame from base 1. V and J lose 6 bases and 5 bases, and a span of 16 bases separates them. The material sequenced was blood, either unsorted or a sorted T cell fraction (not recorded which). The receptor was isolated from a male donor with ankylosing spondylitis or in good health (not recorded which). The rearrangement joined TRBV20-1 to TRBJ1-2; no D gene is confidently identified. The DNA is TGCAGTGCCCAGTCAACGGCAAATTATGGCTACACCTTC. The encoded protein is CSAQSTANYGYTF.